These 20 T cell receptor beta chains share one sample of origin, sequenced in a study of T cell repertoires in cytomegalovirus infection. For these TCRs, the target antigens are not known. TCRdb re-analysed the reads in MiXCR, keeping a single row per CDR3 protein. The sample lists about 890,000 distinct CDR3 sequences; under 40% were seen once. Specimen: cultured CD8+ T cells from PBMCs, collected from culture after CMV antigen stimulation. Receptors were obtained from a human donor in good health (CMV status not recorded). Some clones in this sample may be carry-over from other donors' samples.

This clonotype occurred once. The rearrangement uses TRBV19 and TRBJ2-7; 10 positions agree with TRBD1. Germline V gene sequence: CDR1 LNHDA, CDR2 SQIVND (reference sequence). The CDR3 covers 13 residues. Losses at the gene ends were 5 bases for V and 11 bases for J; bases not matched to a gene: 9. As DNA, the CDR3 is TGTGCCAGTAGTGGGGGACAGGGGCACAAAAAGTACGTC. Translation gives CASSGGQGHKKYV.

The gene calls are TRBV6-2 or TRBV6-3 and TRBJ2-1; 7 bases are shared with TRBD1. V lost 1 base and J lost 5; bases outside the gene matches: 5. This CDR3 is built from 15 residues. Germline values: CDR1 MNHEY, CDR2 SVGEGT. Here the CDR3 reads CASSYFVTGNNEQFF. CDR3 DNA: TGTGCCAGCAGTTACTTCGTGACAGGGAACAATGAGCAGTTCTTC.

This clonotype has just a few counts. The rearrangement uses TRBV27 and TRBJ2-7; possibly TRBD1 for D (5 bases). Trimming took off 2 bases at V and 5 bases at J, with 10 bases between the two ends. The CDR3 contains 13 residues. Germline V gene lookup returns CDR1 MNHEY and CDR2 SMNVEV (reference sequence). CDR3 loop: CASSLAAGNEQYV. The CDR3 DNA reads TGTGCCAGCAGTTTAGCCGCAGGGAACGAGCAGTACGTC.

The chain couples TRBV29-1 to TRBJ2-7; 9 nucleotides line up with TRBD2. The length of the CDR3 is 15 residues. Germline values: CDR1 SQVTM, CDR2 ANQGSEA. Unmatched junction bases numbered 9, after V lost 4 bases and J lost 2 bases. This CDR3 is CSVVIAGDTTYEQYV. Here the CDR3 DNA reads TGCAGCGTTGTCATAGCGGGGGACACCACCTACGAGCAGTACGTC.

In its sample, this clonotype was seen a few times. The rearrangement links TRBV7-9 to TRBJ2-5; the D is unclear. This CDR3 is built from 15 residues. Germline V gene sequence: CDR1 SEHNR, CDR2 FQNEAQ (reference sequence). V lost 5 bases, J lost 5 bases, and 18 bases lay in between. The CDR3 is CASSPSRTADETQYF. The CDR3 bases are TGTGCCAGCAGCCCCTCGAGGACGGCGGACGAGACCCAGTACTTC.

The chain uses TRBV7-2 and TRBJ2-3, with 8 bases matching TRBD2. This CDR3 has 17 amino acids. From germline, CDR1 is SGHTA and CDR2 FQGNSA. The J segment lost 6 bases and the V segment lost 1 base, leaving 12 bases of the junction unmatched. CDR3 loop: CASSLVSSGSSWDTQYF. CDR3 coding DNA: TGTGCCAGCAGCTTAGTGTCTAGCGGGTCCTCGTGGGATACGCAGTATTTT.

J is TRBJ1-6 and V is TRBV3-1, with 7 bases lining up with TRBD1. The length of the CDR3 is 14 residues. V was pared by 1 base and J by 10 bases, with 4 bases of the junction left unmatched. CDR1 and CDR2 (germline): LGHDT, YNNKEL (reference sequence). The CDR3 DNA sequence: TGTGCCAGCAGCCAAGGAGGGGGCAGCTCACCCCTCCACTTT. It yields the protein CASSQGGGSSPLHF.

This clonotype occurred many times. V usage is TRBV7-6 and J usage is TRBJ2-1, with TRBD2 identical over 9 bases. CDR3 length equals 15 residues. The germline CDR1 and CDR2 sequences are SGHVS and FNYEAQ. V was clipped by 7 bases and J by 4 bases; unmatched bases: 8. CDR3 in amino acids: CASTLSGGRYNEQFF. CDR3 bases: TGTGCCAGCACCCTCAGCGGGGGGCGGTACAATGAGCAGTTCTTC.

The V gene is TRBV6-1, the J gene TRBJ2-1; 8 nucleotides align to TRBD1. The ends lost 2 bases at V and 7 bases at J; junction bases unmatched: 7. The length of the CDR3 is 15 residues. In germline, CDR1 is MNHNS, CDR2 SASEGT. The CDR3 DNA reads TGTGCCAGCAGTGAATTCAGGGGGCCGCGGAATGAGCAGTTCTTC. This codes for CASSEFRGPRNEQFF.

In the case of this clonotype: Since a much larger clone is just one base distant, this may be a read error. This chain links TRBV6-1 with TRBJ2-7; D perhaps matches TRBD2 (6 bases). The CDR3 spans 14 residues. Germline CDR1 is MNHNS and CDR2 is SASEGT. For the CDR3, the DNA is TGTGCCAGCATTGAATGGAGGGTACCCTACGAGCAGTACTTC. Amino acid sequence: CASIEWRVPYEQYF.

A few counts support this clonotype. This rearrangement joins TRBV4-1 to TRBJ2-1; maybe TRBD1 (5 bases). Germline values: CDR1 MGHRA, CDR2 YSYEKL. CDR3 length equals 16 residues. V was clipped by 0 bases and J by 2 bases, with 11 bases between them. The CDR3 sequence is CASSQESKQAYNEQFF. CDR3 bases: TGCGCCAGCAGCCAAGAGTCTAAACAGGCCTACAATGAGCAGTTCTTC.

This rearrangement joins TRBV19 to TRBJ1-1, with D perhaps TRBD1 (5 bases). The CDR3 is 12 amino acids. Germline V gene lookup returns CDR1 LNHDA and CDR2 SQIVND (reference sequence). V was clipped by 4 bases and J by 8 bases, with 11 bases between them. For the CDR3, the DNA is TGTGCCAGTAGTACCGGGGCATCGGAAGCTTTCTTT. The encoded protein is CASSTGASEAFF.

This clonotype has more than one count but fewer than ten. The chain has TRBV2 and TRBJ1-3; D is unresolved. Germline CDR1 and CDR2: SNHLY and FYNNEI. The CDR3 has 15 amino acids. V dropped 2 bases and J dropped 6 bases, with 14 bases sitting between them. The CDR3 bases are TGTGCCAGCAGTGAAAAGGATCCAAGGGAAAACACCATATATTTT. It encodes CASSEKDPRENTIYF.

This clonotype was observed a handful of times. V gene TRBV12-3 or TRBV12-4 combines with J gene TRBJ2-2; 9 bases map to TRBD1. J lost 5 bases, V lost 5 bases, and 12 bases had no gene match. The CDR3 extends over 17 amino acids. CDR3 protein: CASSHPGQGFGTGELFF. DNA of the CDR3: TGTGCCAGCAGTCATCCGGGACAGGGATTCGGGACCGGGGAGCTGTTTTTT.

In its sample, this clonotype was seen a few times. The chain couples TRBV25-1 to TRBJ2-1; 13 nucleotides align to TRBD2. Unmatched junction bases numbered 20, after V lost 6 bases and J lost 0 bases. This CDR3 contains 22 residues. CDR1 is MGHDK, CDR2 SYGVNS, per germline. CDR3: CASRSLEGPLAGGQSSYNEQFF. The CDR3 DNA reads TGTGCCAGCAGGTCACTCGAAGGCCCACTAGCGGGGGGGCAGAGCTCCTACAATGAGCAGTTCTTC.

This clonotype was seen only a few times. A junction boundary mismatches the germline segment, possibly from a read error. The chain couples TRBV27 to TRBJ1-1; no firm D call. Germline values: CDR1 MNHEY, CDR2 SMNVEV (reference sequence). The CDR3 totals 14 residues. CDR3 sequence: CVSSPVGFNTEAFF. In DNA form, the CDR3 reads TGTGTCAGCAGTCCCGTAGGGTTTAACACTGAAGCTTTCTTT.

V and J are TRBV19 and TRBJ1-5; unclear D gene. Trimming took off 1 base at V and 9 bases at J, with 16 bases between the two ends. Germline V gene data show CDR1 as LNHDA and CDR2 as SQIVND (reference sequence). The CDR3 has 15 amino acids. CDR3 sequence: CASSIASLSGMPQHF. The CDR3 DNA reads TGTGCCAGTAGTATAGCCTCTCTCAGTGGAATGCCCCAGCATTTT.

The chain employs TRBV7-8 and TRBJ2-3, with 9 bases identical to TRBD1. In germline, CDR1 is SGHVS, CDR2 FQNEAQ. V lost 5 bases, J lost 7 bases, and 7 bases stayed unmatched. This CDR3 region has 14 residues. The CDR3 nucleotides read TGTGCCAGCAGCCCCCGGGACAGGGAACATACGCAGTATTTT. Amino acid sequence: CASSPRDREHTQYF.

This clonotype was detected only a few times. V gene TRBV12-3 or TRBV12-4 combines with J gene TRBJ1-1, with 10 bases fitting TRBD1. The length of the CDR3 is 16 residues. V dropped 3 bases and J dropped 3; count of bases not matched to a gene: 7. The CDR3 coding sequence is TGTGCCAGCAGTTTGGTCCGGGACAGGGGAGACACTGAAGCTTTCTTT. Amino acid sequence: CASSLVRDRGDTEAFF.

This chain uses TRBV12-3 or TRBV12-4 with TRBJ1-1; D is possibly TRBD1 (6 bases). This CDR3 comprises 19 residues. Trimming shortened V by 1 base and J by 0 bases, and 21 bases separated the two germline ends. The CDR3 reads CASSLEGETQGGMNTEAFF. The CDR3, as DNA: TGTGCCAGCAGTTTAGAGGGGGAGACACAGGGTGGGATGAACACTGAAGCTTTCTTT.